This TCR beta chain was retrieved from a study of T-cell memory formation after mild COVID-19. This clonotype was counted a few times. TCRdb reprocessed the 5' RACE reads via MiXCR and lists one record per CDR3 protein. The data hold under 350,000 distinct CDR3 sequences, with about 17% observed a single time. Germline V gene sequence: CDR1 SGHRS, CDR2 YFSETQ. Trimming shortened V by 2 bases and J by 7 bases, and 9 bases separated the two germline ends. The CDR3 has 12 amino acids. The rearrangement links TRBV5-1 to TRBJ2-5; D is unclear. Material for sequencing was PBMCs or a T cell subset sorted from them (not recorded which). This clonotype originated in a man aged 18 to 29 who had mild COVID-19 (a few samples of this study predate the infection). Cell type and time point are not known. The DNA for the CDR3 is TGCGCCAGCAGCTTACAAGAGACGACCCAGTACTTC. This encodes CASSLQETTQYF.